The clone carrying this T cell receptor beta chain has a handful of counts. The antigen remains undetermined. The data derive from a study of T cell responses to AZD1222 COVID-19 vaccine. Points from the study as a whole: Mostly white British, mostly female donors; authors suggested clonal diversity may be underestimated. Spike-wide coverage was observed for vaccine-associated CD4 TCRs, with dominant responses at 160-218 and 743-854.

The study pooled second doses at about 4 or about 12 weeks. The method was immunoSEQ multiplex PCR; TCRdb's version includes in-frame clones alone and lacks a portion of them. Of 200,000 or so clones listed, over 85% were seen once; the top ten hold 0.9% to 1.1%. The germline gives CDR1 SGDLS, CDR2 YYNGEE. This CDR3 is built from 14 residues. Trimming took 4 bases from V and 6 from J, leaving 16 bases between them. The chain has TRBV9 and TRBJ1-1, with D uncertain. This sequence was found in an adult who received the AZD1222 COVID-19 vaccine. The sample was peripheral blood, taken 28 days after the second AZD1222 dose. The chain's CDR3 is CASSTSTAPAEAFF. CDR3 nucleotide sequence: TGTGCCAGCAGCACATCCACAGCGCCGGCTGAAGCTTTCTTT.